This T cell receptor (beta chain) came from a study of cytotoxic CD8 clonotypes in ibrutinib-treated CLL. Study background: Partial responses numbered about 24 and complete responses 2; after a median around 72 months, 14 stayed remitted and around 12 progressed. Once patients had received a median about eleven months of treatment, range 6 to 36, response samples were obtained.

Note on this clone: Its antigen is not known.

Regarding the study as a whole: Baseline levels of clonality went above those of age-matched healthy donors and moved with circulating CD8+ T-cell counts.

Per germline, CDR1 SGHTA and CDR2 FQGNSA. Trimming cost V 2 bases and J 6 bases, with 11 bases left between them. The CDR3 spans 13 residues. Here immunoSEQ multiplex PCR was the method, and the copy in TCRdb shows in-frame clones only, minus some. The sample records about 160,000 clones, over 65% being singletons. The clonotype was recovered from a human donor with chronic lymphocytic leukemia. Specimen: PBMCs, collected after 12 months of ibrutinib treatment. V is TRBV7-2 and J is TRBJ2-7, with TRBD1 as a possible D gene (5 bases). The CDR3 sequence is CASSLLGPGEQYF. CDR3 sequence (DNA): TGTGCCAGCAGCTTACTGGGGCCGGGCGAGCAGTACTTC.